This TCR beta chain was identified during a study of read filtering for tumor transcriptome and immune sequencing. On the study more broadly: Among patients, 17 to 20 were male and 14 female, aged 47 to 80 (mean roughly 63).

Bone marrow was sampled from every patient at the time of active disease. This clonotype was found a few times. The CDR3 consists of 13 residues. J was trimmed by 4 bases and V by 3 bases; bases with no gene match: 2. Germline loops: CDR1 MNHEY, CDR2 SMNVEV (reference sequence). Molecular barcoded adaptors covering alpha/delta and beta/gamma chains were used on roughly 400 ng RNA. TCRdb independently ran MiXCR on the reads; one entry per CDR3 protein. The table lists 25,000 to 35,000 distinct CDR3 sequences, approximately 15% of them singletons, with about 48% in the top ten. The sequencing sample was made of a population of CD138-negative cells sorted from bone marrow. This sequence joins TRBV27 and TRBJ2-5; 7 bases align to TRBD2. The source of this sequence is a donor over 35 with multiple myeloma. Here the CDR3 reads CASSLREGETQYF. The CDR3 bases are TGTGCCAGCAGTTTGAGGGAGGGAGAGACCCAGTACTTC.